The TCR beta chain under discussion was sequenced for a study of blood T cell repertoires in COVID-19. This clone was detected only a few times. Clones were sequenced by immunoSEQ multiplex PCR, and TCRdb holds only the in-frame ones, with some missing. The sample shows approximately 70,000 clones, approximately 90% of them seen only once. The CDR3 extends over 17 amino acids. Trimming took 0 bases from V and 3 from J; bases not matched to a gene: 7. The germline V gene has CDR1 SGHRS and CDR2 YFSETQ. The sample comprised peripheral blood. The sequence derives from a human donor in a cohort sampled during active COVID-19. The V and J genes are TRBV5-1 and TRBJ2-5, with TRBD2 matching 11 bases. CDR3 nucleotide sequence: TGCGCCAGCAGCTTGGCCCGAGGACTAGCGGGCGAAGAGACCCAGTACTTC. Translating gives CASSLARGLAGEETQYF.